The 22 T cell receptor beta chains below were found in one sample sequenced in a study of sequential checkpoint blockade in melanoma. The protocol was immunoSEQ multiplex PCR, while the TCRdb copy is restricted to in-frame clones and leaves out a portion. This table has about 37,000 clones, 30% to 40% appearing once. The sample's treatment: randomized to nivolumab then ipilimumab (arm A) or the reverse (arm B). The source was tumor tissue (inferred from file names), collected from a patient given nivolumab and ipilimumab in sequence. These receptors all stem from a human donor with melanoma.

The chain has TRBV9 and TRBJ2-1; TRBD2 agrees at 8 bases. CDR3 length equals 16 residues. The J segment lost 4 bases and the V segment lost 0 bases, leaving 6 bases of the junction unmatched. Germline lookup yields CDR1 SGDLS and CDR2 YYNGEE. The CDR3 nucleotides are TGTGCCAGCAGCGTAGAGCAGCGGGAGACTTACAATGAGCAGTTCTTC. Amino acids: CASSVEQRETYNEQFF. Based on the CDR3 plus reference TRBV9 and TRBJ2-1, the full variable domain is DSGVTQTPKHLITATGQRVTLRCSPRSGDLSVYWYQQSLDQGLQFLIQYYNGEERAKGNILERFSAQQFPDLHSELNLSSLELGDSALYFCASSVEQRETYNEQFFGPGTRLTVL.

This clone has more than one count but fewer than ten. The chain uses TRBV7-6 and TRBJ2-2; 8 bases map to TRBD2. Germline trimming cut 5 bases from V and 4 bases from J; bases unmatched to any gene: 6. CDR1 is SGHVS, CDR2 FNYEAQ, per germline. The CDR3 runs to 15 residues. The CDR3 sequence is CASSPTGGGTGELFF. Here the CDR3 DNA reads TGTGCCAGCAGCCCGACGGGGGGGGGCACCGGGGAGCTGTTTTTT.

This clone was observed a few times. The chain employs TRBV28 and TRBJ2-5; TRBD2 agrees at 9 bases. Germline CDR1 MDHEN, CDR2 SYDVKM. V lost 5 bases and J lost 1; bases outside the gene matches: 8. The length of the CDR3 is 16 residues. CDR3 residues: CASSTPAGGLQETQYF. CDR3 nucleotides: TGTGCCAGCAGTACACCAGCGGGGGGCCTCCAAGAGACCCAGTACTTC.

The rearrangement links TRBV12-5 to TRBJ2-1; D is uncertain. CDR3 size: 13 residues. Germline lookup yields CDR1 LGHNT and CDR2 FRNRAP. The CDR3 DNA reads TGTGCCAGCCGTCCCCACCACGACAATGAGCAGTTCTTC. Translation: CASRPHHDNEQFF.

This clone was detected a few times. The genes are TRBV11-3 and TRBJ2-2, with 11 bases aligning to TRBD2. CDR1 is SGHNT and CDR2 is YENEEA in the germline V gene. With V trimmed by 5 bases and J by 3 bases, 8 bases remained unmatched. The CDR3 totals 17 residues. CDR3 DNA: TGTGCCAGCAGCCCAACGCTGACTAGCGGGGACACCGGGGAGCTGTTTTTT. It translates to CASSPTLTSGDTGELFF.

In its sample, this clone was seen once. The V and J genes are TRBV29-1 and TRBJ2-3; D not certain. This CDR3 is 15 amino acids long. The V end lost 6 bases, the J end lost 1 base, and 17 bases lay between the germline ends. CDR1 is SQVTM, CDR2 ANQGSEA, per germline. The CDR3 region is CSVVPQPGGTDTQYF. CDR3 DNA: TGCAGCGTCGTTCCCCAACCTGGAGGCACAGATACGCAGTATTTT.

The gene calls are TRBV28 and TRBJ2-3, with TRBD1 as a possible D gene (5 bases). Trimming took 5 bases from V and 9 from J, leaving 12 bases between them. The germline CDR1 and CDR2 sequences are MDHEN and SYDVKM. The CDR3 extends over 12 amino acids. CDR3 residues: CASSTLQVTQYF. As DNA, the CDR3 is TGTGCCAGCAGTACCCTACAGGTAACGCAGTATTTT.

In its sample, this clone was seen many times. This chain uses TRBV7-6 with TRBJ1-2; weak D call: TRBD1 (6 bases). The germline V gene encodes CDR1 SGHVS and CDR2 FNYEAQ. The CDR3 sequence is 15 residues long. Trimming pared 4 bases from V and 5 bases from J, leaving 17 bases between. This chain's CDR3 is CASSSPGQTLYGYTF. In nucleotides, the CDR3 is TGTGCCAGCAGCTCCCCAGGACAGACCCTTTATGGCTACACCTTC.

This chain connects TRBV18 to TRBJ2-7, with a tentative D call TRBD2 (6 bases). V was cut by 1 base and J by 6 bases, with 13 bases left in between. CDR1 is KGHSH, CDR2 LQKENI, per germline. This CDR3 is 14 amino acids long. Here the CDR3 DNA reads TGTGCCAGCTCACCACGGGGCGGAGGGGTCGAGCAGTACTTC. It yields the protein CASSPRGGGVEQYF.

The rearrangement links TRBV30 to TRBJ1-3; D call uncertain. Germline lookup yields CDR1 GTSNPN and CDR2 SVGIG (reference sequence). The CDR3 has 13 residues. The V end was cut by 2 bases, the J end by 0 bases, with 5 bases between. The CDR3 sequence is CAWSMGSGNTIYF. The DNA of the CDR3 is TGTGCCTGGAGTATGGGCTCTGGAAACACCATATATTTT. Full variable domain (outside the CDR3, taken from reference TRBV30 and TRBJ1-3): SQTIHQWPATLVQPVGSPLSLECTVEGTSNPNLYWYRQAAGRGLQLLFYSVGIGQISSEVPQNLSASRPQDRQFILSSKKLLLSDSGFYLCAWSMGSGNTIYFGEGSWLTVV.

V usage is TRBV6-8 and J usage is TRBJ2-2, with a possible D match to TRBD2 (5 bases). V was cut by 0 bases and J by 7 bases, with 12 bases left in between. The CDR3 loop spans 15 amino acids. CDR1 and CDR2 (germline): MNHGY, SAAAGT. CDR3 protein: CASSYSQDGGGELFF. CDR3 coding DNA: TGTGCCAGCAGTTACTCCCAAGATGGAGGCGGGGAGCTGTTTTTT.

This CDR3 reads CASSPPGPDTQYF. CDR3 sequence (DNA): TGTGCCAGCTCACCACCAGGACCAGATACGCAGTATTTT. The chain joins TRBV18 to TRBJ2-3; unclear D gene. The V and J ends lost 0 bases and 4 bases respectively, with 5 bases between them. The germline CDR1 and CDR2 sequences are KGHSH and LQKENI. The CDR3 contains 13 residues.

This clone was picked up many times. The J gene is TRBJ2-2, the V gene TRBV6-8; 7 nucleotides line up with TRBD2. CDR1 MNHGY and CDR2 SAAAGT come from the germline V gene. Losses at the gene ends were 8 bases for V and 1 base for J; bases not matched to a gene: 4. This CDR3 spans 14 amino acids. CDR3 amino acids: CASSRGGNTGELFF. The CDR3 DNA reads TGTGCCAGCTCTCGCGGGGGGAACACCGGGGAGCTGTTTTTT.

The V call is TRBV10-3, the J call TRBJ1-1; the D gene is possibly TRBD1 (6 bases). The CDR3 is 16 residues long. V was trimmed by 0 bases and J by 3 bases, leaving 14 bases between them. CDR1 is ENHRY and CDR2 is SYGVKD in the germline V gene. CDR3 sequence: CAISESKGGVDTEAFF. The CDR3 region has the DNA TGTGCCATCAGTGAGTCAAAAGGGGGGGTTGACACTGAAGCTTTCTTT.

This clone occurred a few times. The chain has TRBV11-3 and TRBJ2-7, with D possibly TRBD2 on 6 matching bases. V was clipped by 4 bases and J by 4 bases, with 17 bases between them. CDR1 is SGHNT, CDR2 YENEEA, per germline. This CDR3 comprises 15 residues. The CDR3 nucleotides are TGTGCCAGCAGCTCCCCCGCCGGGAGTGTGTACGAGCAGTACTTC. It is translated as CASSSPAGSVYEQYF.

This chain uses TRBV12-5 with TRBJ1-3; 9 bases align to TRBD1. Germline-derived CDR1 and CDR2 are LGHNT and FRNRAP. V dropped 5 bases and J dropped 7; count of bases not matched to a gene: 9. The CDR3 sequence is 15 residues long. CDR3 amino acids: CASGPPGGQGNTIYF. The CDR3 region has the DNA TGTGCTAGTGGTCCTCCCGGCGGACAGGGGAACACCATATATTTT.

Only a few counts were recorded for this clone. V usage is TRBV28 and J usage is TRBJ2-1; 10 nucleotides match TRBD2. Germline V CDR1 and CDR2: MDHEN, SYDVKM. This CDR3 comprises 15 residues. V was clipped by 4 bases and J by 7 bases; unmatched bases: 7. The CDR3 spells CASSYGLAVGNEQFF. In DNA, the CDR3 is TGTGCCAGCAGTTACGGACTAGCGGTCGGTAATGAGCAGTTCTTC. Filled out from reference TRBV28 and TRBJ2-1, the complete variable domain reads DVKVTQSSRYLVKRTGEKVFLECVQDMDHENMFWYRQDPGLGLRLIYFSYDVKMKEKGDIPEGYSVSREKKERFSLILESASTNQTSMYLCASSYGLAVGNEQFFGPGTRLTVL.

This clone was picked up one time. The chain couples TRBV19 to TRBJ2-1; D is ambiguous. CDR1 and CDR2 (germline): LNHDA, SQIVND (reference sequence). This CDR3 comprises 18 residues. Trimming stripped 4 bases from V and 3 bases from J, with 22 bases between. DNA for the CDR3: TGTGCCAGTAGTAAATTCCCAAAGGAACAGCACTACTACAATGAGCAGTTCTTC. This gives the protein CASSKFPKEQHYYNEQFF.

The chain is built from TRBV11-1 and TRBJ2-7; D is perhaps TRBD1 (5 bases). Germline values: CDR1 SGHAT, CDR2 FQDESV (reference sequence). Trimming stripped 1 base from V and 4 bases from J, with 11 bases between. The CDR3 contains 14 residues. As DNA, the CDR3 is TGTGCCAGCAGCTTAGTGTTAGGGGAATACGAGCAGTACTTC. It specifies CASSLVLGEYEQYF.

This clone was detected only a few times. V is TRBV9 and J is TRBJ2-7, with D possibly matching TRBD2 (6 bases). The germline V gene has CDR1 SGDLS and CDR2 YYNGEE. Trimming shortened V by 4 bases and J by 5 bases, and 13 bases separated the two germline ends. CDR3 length: 13 residues. The CDR3 sequence is CASSPGGSHEQYF. As DNA, the CDR3 is TGTGCCAGCAGCCCCGGGGGTTCCCACGAGCAGTACTTC.

V is TRBV19 and J is TRBJ1-1; D uncertain. The CDR3 has 18 residues. Per the germline V gene, CDR1 is LNHDA and CDR2 is SQIVND (reference sequence). Trimming removed 6 bases at V and 2 bases at J, with 25 bases between. The CDR3 protein is CASRRFPDWQPFNTEAFF. DNA of the CDR3: TGTGCCAGTAGGAGGTTCCCCGATTGGCAGCCGTTTAACACTGAAGCTTTCTTT. The entire variable domain, with the rest obtained from reference TRBV19 and TRBJ1-1, is as follows: DGGITQSPKYLFRKEGQNVTLSCEQNLNHDAMYWYRQDPGQGLRLIYYSQIVNDFQKGDIAEGYSVSREKKESFPLTVTSAQKNPTAFYLCASRRFPDWQPFNTEAFFGQGTRLTVV.

The gene calls are TRBV19 and TRBJ2-3; D unclear. The CDR3 sequence is 14 residues long. Germline V lookup: CDR1 LNHDA, CDR2 SQIVND (reference sequence). Trimming pared 7 bases from V and 2 bases from J, leaving 13 bases between. DNA for the CDR3: TGTGCCAGTAAAGTCAGTACTAACACAGATACGCAGTATTTT. Translation gives CASKVSTNTDTQYF.